Listed here are 13 T cell receptor beta chains from one sample, sequenced in a study of beta chain features in type 1 diabetes. Sequenced material consisted of expressed TCRB transcripts (all of the isolated RNA was reverse transcribed). Generated by immunoSEQ multiplex PCR, the TCRdb table keeps only in-frame clones and is missing some. The sample has about 360,000 clones; around 12% are singletons. Input material: naive CD4+ T cells from blood. Receptor source: a man aged 18 to 29 in good health.

The V gene is TRBV7-9, the J gene TRBJ1-1; TRBD1 is a possible D gene (5 bases). The germline CDR1 and CDR2 sequences are SEHNR and FQNEAQ (reference sequence). The CDR3 consists of 14 residues. Between the trimmed V and J ends, which lost 3 bases and 0 bases, there was a span of 8 bases. CDR3 coding DNA: TGTGCCAGCAGCTTTCGGGGGTTGAACACTGAAGCTTTCTTT. Encoded protein: CASSFRGLNTEAFF.

The CDR3 loop is CASSGTADYGYTF. CDR3 coding DNA: TGTGCCAGCAGTGGGACAGCCGATTATGGCTACACCTTC. The V gene is TRBV6-5, the J gene TRBJ1-2, with 7 bases identical to TRBD1. Unmatched junction bases numbered 5, after V lost 5 bases and J lost 5 bases. Germline V lookup: CDR1 MNHEY, CDR2 SVGAGI. The length of the CDR3 is 13 residues.

The chain couples TRBV6-6 to TRBJ1-2; no clear D. Germline CDR1 reads MNHNY; CDR2 reads SVGAGI (reference sequence). The CDR3 contains 16 residues. V was clipped by 5 bases and J by 1 base, with 17 bases between them. The DNA for the CDR3 is TGTGCCAGCAGTCGATTCATTTTCCAGAATAACTATGGCTACACCTTC. It is translated as CASSRFIFQNNYGYTF.

There are a few counts of this clone. This chain connects TRBV7-8 to TRBJ2-2; tentative D call: TRBD2 (6 bases). CDR1 is SGHVS, CDR2 FQNEAQ, per germline. V lost 5 bases, J lost 9 bases, and 16 bases lay in between. The CDR3 loop spans 14 amino acids. CDR3 nucleotide sequence: TGTGCCAGCAGCCGCGGGGACCCAGTACGGGAGCTGTTTTTT. Its translation is CASSRGDPVRELFF.

This clone was observed a few times. V is TRBV5-1 and J is TRBJ2-3, with a weak D call TRBD1 (7 bases). This CDR3 region has 15 residues. Between the trimmed V and J ends, which lost 2 bases and 5 bases, there was a span of 15 bases. Germline CDR1 reads SGHRS; CDR2 reads YFSETQ. The CDR3 protein is CASSLFRRGQDTQYF. In nucleotides, the CDR3 is TGCGCCAGCAGCTTATTTCGGAGGGGGCAAGATACGCAGTATTTT.

The table lists this clone with a few counts. This sequence joins TRBV25-1 and TRBJ2-5, with D possibly matching TRBD2 (6 bases). Deletions cut 7 bases from V and 4 bases from J, with 16 bases between. The CDR3 consists of 14 residues. Germline-derived CDR1 and CDR2 are MGHDK and SYGVNS. The CDR3 sequence: CASNQPGGVETQYF. CDR3 DNA sequence: TGTGCCAGCAACCAACCCGGGGGAGTAGAGACCCAGTACTTC.

This clone came up a few times. The rearrangement links TRBV11-2 to TRBJ1-6; D is uncertain. CDR1 SGHAT and CDR2 FQNNGV come from the germline V gene. The CDR3 loop spans 15 amino acids. Trimming stripped 0 bases from V and 7 bases from J, with 10 bases between. The CDR3 loop reads CASSLDAGFNSPLHF. CDR3 bases: TGTGCCAGCAGCTTAGATGCAGGATTCAATTCACCCCTCCACTTT.

The V gene is TRBV4-3, the J gene TRBJ1-2, with D hard to call. Trimming shortened V by 0 bases and J by 4 bases, and 9 bases separated the two germline ends. This CDR3 is built from 14 residues. Germline V gene sequence: CDR1 LGHNA, CDR2 YSLEER. The CDR3: CASSQDLPVYGYTF. DNA of the CDR3: TGCGCCAGCAGCCAAGATTTACCGGTCTATGGCTACACCTTC.

The sample holds one count of this clone. This sequence joins TRBV5-6 and TRBJ1-2; maybe TRBD1 (5 bases). The CDR3 length is 14 residues. The V end lost 0 bases, the J end lost 8 bases, and 14 bases lay between the germline ends. Germline CDR1 SGHDT, CDR2 YYEEEE. CDR3 residues: CASSLVWGQKGYTF. The CDR3 DNA is TGTGCCAGCAGCTTGGTATGGGGCCAAAAGGGCTACACCTTC.

This clone has more than one count but fewer than ten. This chain uses TRBV29-1 with TRBJ2-3, with 9 bases fitting TRBD2. V dropped 7 bases and J dropped 2; count of bases not matched to a gene: 10. Germline V lookup: CDR1 SQVTM, CDR2 ANQGSEA. This CDR3 comprises 15 residues. CDR3 in amino acids: CSAGRLAGSTDTQYF. Written as DNA, the CDR3 is TGCAGCGCGGGTCGGCTAGCGGGGTCCACAGATACGCAGTATTTT.

This clone was detected a few times. This sequence joins TRBV7-2 and TRBJ2-3; possible D gene TRBD2, 6 bases. V gave up 4 bases and J gave up 0 bases, with 8 bases separating them. The germline CDR1 and CDR2 sequences are SGHTA and FQGNSA. There are 14 residues in the CDR3. DNA for the CDR3: TGTGCCAGCAGCTGGGACTTTAGCACAGATACGCAGTATTTT. This gives the protein CASSWDFSTDTQYF.

The V call is TRBV6-6, the J call TRBJ1-5; 9 bases align to TRBD1. Germline CDR1 MNHNY, CDR2 SVGAGI (reference sequence). This CDR3 has 13 amino acids. The J segment lost 3 bases and the V segment lost 10 bases, leaving 4 bases of the junction unmatched. The CDR3: CAIRTGDNQPQHF. The CDR3 bases are TGTGCCATCAGGACAGGGGACAATCAGCCCCAGCATTTT.

This clone was seen more than once but under ten times. The CDR3 loop reads CASSLGLAGDRETQYF. The CDR3 nucleotides read TGTGCCAGTAGCCTTGGACTAGCGGGAGATAGGGAGACCCAGTACTTC. This chain uses TRBV19 with TRBJ2-5; 13 bases line up with TRBD2. Germline V gene lookup returns CDR1 LNHDA and CDR2 SQIVND (reference sequence). The CDR3 consists of 16 residues. With 6 bases clipped from V and 5 bases from J, the junction kept 9 bases outside the gene matches.